This T cell receptor beta chain comes out of a study of blood T cell repertoires in COVID-19. CDR3 length: 16 residues. V gave up 6 bases and J gave up 5 bases, with 22 bases separating them. Germline-derived CDR1 and CDR2 are KGHSH and LQKENI. The method was immunoSEQ multiplex PCR; TCRdb's version includes in-frame clones alone and lacks a portion of them. The sample has roughly 280,000 clones; approximately 81% are singletons. This sequence was found in a man aged 60-69 years with acute or convalescent COVID-19. V and J are TRBV18 and TRBJ1-1; D remains ambiguous. The sequenced sample was peripheral blood. CDR3 sequence: CASSRGPQRGRTEAFF. The CDR3 DNA follows: TGTGCCAGCTCTCGAGGACCACAGCGGGGTAGGACTGAAGCTTTCTTT.